Below, 11 T cell receptor beta chains from the same sample are listed, as sequenced in a study of spatial heterogeneity in lung cancer. Time point indicated: blood at routine non-recurrence follow-up after resection. Sequencing of whole RNA from tumor, nontumor lung or frozen PBMC involved no sorting. TCRdb processed the 5' RACE reads anew with MiXCR; each CDR3 protein has one entry. The sample consists of about 52,000 distinct CDR3 sequences, less than 9% of them appearing once. Specimen: PBMCs, collected at follow-up. These TCRs come from a female donor with early-stage non-small cell lung cancer.

The chain is built from TRBV7-2 and TRBJ1-5; tentatively, D is TRBD1 (5 bases). This CDR3 comprises 13 residues. V was trimmed by 6 bases and J by 7 bases, leaving 13 bases between them. Germline V gene sequence: CDR1 SGHTA, CDR2 FQGNSA. Written as DNA, the CDR3 is TGTGCCAGCAGTCCACAGGAGCGGCAGCCCCAGCATTTT. Amino acid sequence: CASSPQERQPQHF. The complete variable domain, with remaining parts taken from reference TRBV7-2 and TRBJ1-5, reads GAGVSQSPSNKVTEKGKDVELRCDPISGHTALYWYRQSLGQGLEFLIYFQGNSAPDKSGLPSDRFSAERTGGSVSTLTIQRTQQEDSAVYLCASSPQERQPQHFGDGTRLSIL.

This clonotype was picked up many times. This CDR3 reads CSVASEVAGNSEQYF. The CDR3 bases are TGCAGCGTCGCCTCAGAGGTAGCAGGGAACTCCGAGCAGTACTTC. The chain recombines TRBV29-1 with TRBJ2-7, with D perhaps TRBD1 (5 bases). The CDR3 covers 15 residues. V shed 6 bases and J shed 6 bases, with 24 bases lying between them. The germline CDR1 and CDR2 sequences are SQVTM and ANQGSEA.

This clonotype was seen a single time. A read error may explain this, as a much larger clone is one base away. This sequence joins TRBV28 and TRBJ1-1; possibly TRBD1 for D (5 bases). The CDR3 covers 11 residues. Germline assignment: CDR1 MDHEN and CDR2 SYDVKM. The CDR3 DNA sequence: TGTGCCAGCAGTCCGGGACTTGAACCTTTCTTT. This sequence encodes CASSPGLEPFF.

This clonotype was recorded at least ten times. The junction departs from germline at one end; a sequencing error may be responsible. The CDR3 spells CASSLEHTGELFF. Written as DNA, the CDR3 is TGTGCTAGCAGCCTTGAACACACCGGGGAGCTGTTTTTT. The chain carries TRBV7-7 and TRBJ2-2; D ambiguous. This CDR3 comprises 13 residues. In germline, CDR1 is SSHAT, CDR2 FNYEAQ (reference sequence).

This clonotype was seen many times. This chain uses TRBV5-1 with TRBJ2-5; 9 nucleotides agree with TRBD1. There are 16 residues in the CDR3. Trimming cost V 4 bases and J 5 bases; bases outside gene matches: 12. CDR1 is SGHRS, CDR2 YFSETQ, per germline. The chain's CDR3 is CASSLFIGTGRETQYF. CDR3 nucleotide sequence: TGCGCCAGCAGCCTGTTTATCGGGACAGGGAGGGAGACCCAGTACTTC.

This clonotype has more than one count but fewer than ten. This chain connects TRBV2 to TRBJ2-6; perhaps TRBD2 as D (5 bases). Germline CDR1 SNHLY, CDR2 FYNNEI. The V gene lost 4 bases and the J gene lost 3 bases, with 7 bases spanning the gap. The CDR3 has 14 amino acids. CDR3 in amino acids: CASSGGNGANVLTF. The CDR3, as DNA: TGTGCCAGCAGTGGAGGGAATGGGGCCAACGTCCTGACTTTC.

The chain combines TRBV7-9 with TRBJ2-2; D call uncertain. Looked up from germline, CDR1 is SEHNR and CDR2 is FQNEAQ (reference sequence). The CDR3 has 12 amino acids. V lost 5 bases, J lost 5 bases, and 6 bases lay in between. Here the CDR3 DNA reads TGTGCCAGCAGCCAAGAGACCGGGGAGCTGTTTTTT. This codes for CASSQETGELFF.

This clonotype was counted between two and nine times. The rearrangement uses TRBV12-3 or TRBV12-4 and TRBJ1-1; 10 nucleotides line up with TRBD1. V was pared by 7 bases and J by 4 bases, with 6 bases of the junction left unmatched. The CDR3 covers 14 residues. CDR3 in amino acids: CASTLDRGRTEAFF. The CDR3 nucleotides are TGTGCCAGCACCTTAGACAGGGGGCGCACTGAAGCTTTCTTT.

CDR3 in DNA: TGTGCCAGCTCACCACAGGATAATTCACCCCTCCACTTT. Protein sequence: CASSPQDNSPLHF. The genes are TRBV18 and TRBJ1-6, with D unclear. Per the germline V gene, CDR1 is KGHSH and CDR2 is LQKENI. This CDR3 is 13 amino acids long. Trimming pared 1 base from V and 5 bases from J, leaving 3 bases between. Looking up the rest from reference TRBV18 and TRBJ1-6 gives the full variable domain: NAGVMQNPRHLVRRRGQEARLRCSPMKGHSHVYWYRQLPEEGLKFMVYLQKENIIDESGMPKERFSAEFPKEGPSILRIQQVVRGDSAAYFCASSPQDNSPLHFGNGTRLTVT.

This chain joins TRBV5-1 and TRBJ1-5; weak D call: TRBD1 (5 bases). Trimming pared 4 bases from V and 6 bases from J, leaving 17 bases between. The germline V gene has CDR1 SGHRS and CDR2 YFSETQ. The CDR3 contains 15 residues. The CDR3 loop is CASSPGTAQGQPQHF. For the CDR3, the DNA is TGCGCCAGCAGCCCTGGGACCGCGCAGGGTCAGCCCCAGCATTTT.

This clonotype was detected only a few times. The V gene is TRBV6-6, the J gene TRBJ1-2, with no clear D. V was pared by 6 bases and J by 5 bases, with 10 bases between. Germline V gives CDR1 MNHNY, CDR2 SVGAGI (reference sequence). The CDR3 length is 12 residues. The CDR3 sequence is CASSQGQYGYTF. The CDR3 nucleotides are TGTGCCAGCAGCCAAGGCCAGTATGGCTACACCTTC.